This TCR beta chain was sequenced in a study of human T cells and chemical hapten exposure. Overall study: Patch tests put 0.01% DPC on the upper back, read at 6 days. Small differences in pooled library volume mainly drove the variation in TCR yields per sample.

Time point here: patch test 3, about 24 weeks after DPC sensitization. Treatment reported: therapeutic diphenylcyclopropenone sensitization with weekly scalp DPC. It was unfractionated whole blood from which total RNA was extracted. TCRdb reprocessed the RACE reads with MiXCR, giving one entry per CDR3 protein. The table has about 190,000 distinct CDR3 sequences, around a quarter seen once. CDR1 and CDR2 from the germline V gene are DFQATT and SNEGSKA (reference sequence). J lost 4 bases, V lost 4 bases, and 8 bases had no gene match. The CDR3 covers 14 residues. Source: whole blood, taken in connection with sensitization to the hapten diphenylcyclopropenone (DPC). The TCR was taken from a woman aged 40 to 55 with alopecia areata. Some clones in this sample may be carry-over from other donors' samples. The chain recombines TRBV20-1 with TRBJ1-2; 8 nucleotides line up with TRBD1. The CDR3 sequence: CSAMYQGAGYGYTF. Here the CDR3 DNA reads TGCAGTGCTATGTACCAGGGGGCGGGCTATGGCTACACCTTC.